The 13 T cell receptor beta chains given below trace back to one sample, sequenced in a study of blood T cell repertoires in COVID-19 (dated by TCRdb to 2018 to 2020). The library came from the immunoSEQ multiplex PCR assay. TCRdb holds this immuneACCESS table with in-frame rearrangements only. Some clones are missing; in checked studies, unresolved V genes explain under half, and the rest has no known cause. The sample includes 170,000 or so clones, with almost 80% observed a single time. About 28% of the sample goes to the ten largest clones. Source material: peripheral blood. These receptors were taken from a woman in her 70s with acute or convalescent COVID-19.

The chain links TRBV2 to TRBJ2-3; 11 positions match TRBD2. The CDR3 covers 17 residues. V gave up 9 bases and J gave up 5 bases; unmatched junction bases: 16. The germline CDR1 and CDR2 sequences are SNHLY and FYNNEI. The chain's CDR3 is CASRAELAGVGIDTQYF. The CDR3 DNA follows: TGTGCCAGTAGAGCGGAACTAGCGGGAGTAGGTATAGATACGCAGTATTTT.

The chain joins TRBV5-1 to TRBJ2-7; 7 nucleotides match TRBD2. J lost 7 bases, V lost 4 bases, and 8 bases had no gene match. CDR1 is SGHRS, CDR2 YFSETQ, per germline. CDR3 length: 13 residues. The CDR3 region is CASSSVAGREQYF. The CDR3 DNA follows: TGCGCCAGCAGCAGCGTAGCGGGTCGAGAGCAGTACTTC.

The rearrangement links TRBV2 to TRBJ2-7; possibly TRBD2 for D (5 bases). V lost 8 bases to trimming and J lost 4 bases, with 15 bases between them. Germline loops: CDR1 SNHLY, CDR2 FYNNEI. CDR3 length: 13 residues. The CDR3 DNA is TGTGCCAGCCAGCGTACTAGGGATTACGAGCAGTACTTC. It is translated as CASQRTRDYEQYF.

The CDR3, as DNA: TGCGCCAGCAGCTTGGGTAGCGGAGTCTACAATGAGCAGTTCTTC. Amino acids: CASSLGSGVYNEQFF. This rearrangement joins TRBV5-1 to TRBJ2-1; D may be TRBD2 (6 bases). The CDR3 loop spans 15 amino acids. Trimming took 0 bases from V and 3 from J, leaving 10 bases between them. CDR1 and CDR2 (germline): SGHRS, YFSETQ. Complete variable domain (other parts from reference TRBV5-1 and TRBJ2-1): KAGVTQTPRYLIKTRGQQVTLSCSPISGHRSVSWYQQTPGQGLQFLFEYFSETQRNKGNFPGRFSGRQFSNSRSEMNVSTLELGDSALYLCASSLGSGVYNEQFFGPGTRLTVL.

The chain recombines TRBV9 with TRBJ2-1; 8 bases agree with TRBD2. V trimming: 0 bases; J trimming: 7 bases; junction bases outside the gene matches: 9. The CDR3 has 16 residues. Germline CDR1 is SGDLS and CDR2 is YYNGEE. CDR3 loop: CASSVGGSGSRNEQFF. In DNA, the CDR3 is TGTGCCAGCAGCGTAGGAGGCAGCGGGAGTAGAAATGAGCAGTTCTTC.

The CDR3 sequence is CASSLPPDRKRNTEAFF. The DNA for the CDR3 is TGTGCCAGCAGTCTCCCCCCGGACAGGAAAAGGAACACTGAAGCTTTCTTT. V is TRBV6-2 or TRBV6-3 and J is TRBJ1-1; 7 bases agree with TRBD1. This CDR3 is built from 17 residues. CDR1 is MNHEY and CDR2 is SVGEGT in the germline V gene. Trimming took 5 bases from V and 1 from J; bases not matched to a gene: 13.

The chain recombines TRBV29-1 with TRBJ2-7; D ambiguous. The ends were cut back, 3 bases at V and 6 bases at J, with 12 bases in the middle. CDR3 length: 12 residues. CDR1 SQVTM and CDR2 ANQGSEA come from the germline V gene. CDR3 in DNA: TGCAGCGTTGACACTATTTCTGGCGAGCAGTACTTC. It yields the protein CSVDTISGEQYF.

The chain links TRBV19 to TRBJ1-2, with 7 nucleotides matching TRBD1. This CDR3 is built from 13 residues. Germline assignment: CDR1 LNHDA and CDR2 SQIVND (reference sequence). V lost 1 base and J lost 8; bases outside the gene matches: 4. DNA of the CDR3: TGTGCCAGTAGTATAGCACAGGGGTACGGCTACACCTTC. This gives the protein CASSIAQGYGYTF.

This sequence joins TRBV7-3 and TRBJ2-7; 9 bases align to TRBD1. This CDR3 contains 15 residues. Germline V CDR1 and CDR2: SGHTA, FQGTGA. V lost 5 bases and J lost 4; bases outside the gene matches: 9. The DNA for the CDR3 is TGTGCCAGCAGCGAAACCGGGACAGGGCCTTACGAGCAGTACTTC. Its translation: CASSETGTGPYEQYF.

The genes are TRBV6-2 or TRBV6-3 and TRBJ1-5; the D is unclear. This CDR3 spans 13 amino acids. Trimming cost V 6 bases and J 7 bases, with 13 bases left between them. Germline assignment: CDR1 MNHEY and CDR2 SVGEGT. The chain's CDR3 is CASRPQTGQPQHF. The CDR3 DNA is TGTGCCAGCAGACCTCAGACCGGGCAGCCCCAGCATTTT.

The chain combines TRBV20-1 with TRBJ1-4; D gene unclear. V shed 3 bases and J shed 7 bases, with 12 bases lying between them. Germline loops: CDR1 DFQATT, CDR2 SNEGSKA (reference sequence). The CDR3 is made up of 13 amino acids. CDR3 bases: TGCAGTGCTAGTCCCCAATGGGCTGAAAAACTGTTTTTT. Amino acid sequence: CSASPQWAEKLFF.

This clone was observed a handful of times. The chain recombines TRBV7-3 with TRBJ1-2, with unresolved D. The CDR3 has 14 amino acids. Germline V gene lookup returns CDR1 SGHTA and CDR2 FQGTGA. Trimming pared 1 base from V and 8 bases from J, leaving 14 bases between. In DNA, the CDR3 is TGTGCCAGCAGCTTAATGCCCCAGGAAGGAGGCTACACCTTC. It specifies CASSLMPQEGGYTF.

This clone was recorded many times. V and J are TRBV13 and TRBJ1-2, with unresolved D. The CDR3 spans 10 residues. Trimming took off 5 bases at V and 10 bases at J, with 8 bases between the two ends. The V gene's germline CDR1 is PRHDT and CDR2 FYEKMQ (reference sequence). The CDR3 DNA sequence: TGTGCCAGCAGCCGACGGGACTACACCTTC. Translation gives CASSRRDYTF.